This T cell receptor beta chain was recorded in a study of tissue T cells after allogeneic stem cell transplantation. General study findings and limits: Anatomically similar tissues had similar TCR repertoires within each patient. Only a limited share of tissue TCRs appeared in blood or spleen.

Comments on this clone: Its antigen is as yet unknown.

The CDR3 has 16 residues. Trimming cost V 7 bases and J 2 bases, with 20 bases left between them. The germline CDR1 and CDR2 sequences are SEHNR and FQNEAQ (reference sequence). Data came from immunoSEQ multiplex PCR; TCRdb stores just in-frame clones and leaves some out. The sample has about 28,000 clones; over 75% are singletons. Sequencing was performed on blood, taken before transplantation. The sequence came from a woman aged 18 to 55 who later had graft-versus-host disease after an allogeneic stem cell transplant. The chain recombines TRBV7-9 with TRBJ1-1, with a weak D call TRBD1 (5 bases). CDR3 amino acids: CASNTPTGTFNTEAFF. The DNA of the CDR3 is TGTGCCAGCAACACACCCACCGGGACTTTTAACACTGAAGCTTTCTTT.